This T cell receptor (beta chain) is drawn from a study of patients and donors after allogeneic stem cell transplantation. MiXCR, run by TCRdb on the RT-PCR reads, gives a single entry per CDR3 protein. The sample yields about 960,000 distinct CDR3 sequences, around 17% seen once. This CDR3 region has 17 residues. Trimming left V 5 bases short and J 7 bases short, with 21 bases between. This chain links TRBV12-3 or TRBV12-4 with TRBJ1-6; TRBD1 might be the D (5 bases). The receptor's source is a human donor who was either an allogeneic HSCT recipient or a stem cell or donor lymphocyte infusion donor (not recorded which). It is not recorded whose cells these are; they may come from a transplant donor. The sequencing sample was made of blood, either unsorted or a sorted T cell fraction (not recorded which). CDR3: CASSPLGGRIRNSPLHF. CDR3 sequence (DNA): TGTGCCAGCAGTCCCCTCGGGGGTCGTATTAGGAATTCACCCCTCCACTTT.